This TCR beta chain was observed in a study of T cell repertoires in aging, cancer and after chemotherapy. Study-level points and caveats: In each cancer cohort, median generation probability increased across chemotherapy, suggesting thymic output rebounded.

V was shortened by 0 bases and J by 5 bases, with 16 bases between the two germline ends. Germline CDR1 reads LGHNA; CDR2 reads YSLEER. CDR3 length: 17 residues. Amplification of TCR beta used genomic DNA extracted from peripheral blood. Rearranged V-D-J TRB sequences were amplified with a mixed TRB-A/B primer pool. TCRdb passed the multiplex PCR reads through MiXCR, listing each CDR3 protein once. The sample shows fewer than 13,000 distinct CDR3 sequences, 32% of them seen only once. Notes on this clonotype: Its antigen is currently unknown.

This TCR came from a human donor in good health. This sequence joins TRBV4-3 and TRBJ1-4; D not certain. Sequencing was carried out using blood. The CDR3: CASSQEQWYLSNEKLFF. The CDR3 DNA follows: TGCGCCAGCAGCCAAGAACAGTGGTACTTATCGAATGAAAAACTGTTTTTT.